These 21 T cell receptor beta chains came from one sample sequenced in a study of T cells in Graves' hyperthyroidism and ophthalmopathy. The investigators amplified TCR beta CDR3 regions from RNA transcripts. First-round RT-PCR of the TCR CDR3 relied on the HTBI primer set. MiXCR, run by TCRdb on the multiplex PCR reads, gives a single entry per CDR3 protein. This sample has approximately 600,000 distinct CDR3 sequences, with approximately 14% found just once. Sequences were obtained from blood. Receptor source: a woman aged 25-40 years with Graves' hyperthyroidism that later progressed to Graves' ophthalmopathy.

This clonotype was observed a few times. The rearrangement links TRBV5-4 to TRBJ1-2; the match to TRBD1 covers 11 bases. Trimming at V came to 4 bases and at J to 5 bases, leaving 13 bases not matched to a gene. The length of the CDR3 is 17 residues. Per the germline V gene, CDR1 is SGHNT and CDR2 is YYREEE (reference sequence). The DNA of the CDR3 is TGTGCCAGCAGCCTTGGGACAGGGGGTACCCTCCCTTATGGCTACACCTTC. Its translation: CASSLGTGGTLPYGYTF. Looking up the rest from reference TRBV5-4 and TRBJ1-2 gives the full variable domain: ETGVTQSPTHLIKTRGQQVTLRCSSQSGHNTVSWYQQALGQGPQFIFQYYREEENGRGNFPPRFSGLQFPNYSSELNVNALELDDSALYLCASSLGTGGTLPYGYTFGSGTRLTVV.

At least ten counts were recorded for this clonotype. V usage is TRBV5-6 and J usage is TRBJ2-5, with 8 bases aligning to TRBD2. The J segment lost 3 bases and the V segment lost 1 base, leaving 8 bases of the junction unmatched. The CDR3 is 16 amino acids. Per germline, CDR1 SGHDT and CDR2 YYEEEE. The CDR3 loop reads CASSLFSSGREETQYF. In DNA, the CDR3 is TGTGCCAGCAGCTTGTTTTCGAGCGGGAGAGAAGAGACCCAGTACTTC.

This clonotype was recorded at least ten times. The chain joins TRBV11-2 to TRBJ2-7; 8 positions agree with TRBD2. The CDR3 has 15 residues. Per the germline V gene, CDR1 is SGHAT and CDR2 is FQNNGV. With 3 bases clipped from V and 3 bases from J, the junction kept 7 bases outside the gene matches. The CDR3 nucleotides are TGTGCCAGCAGCTTTCCGGGAGGGGGTTTCTACGAGCAGTACTTC. Amino acid sequence: CASSFPGGGFYEQYF.

There are many counts of this clonotype. The genes are TRBV27 and TRBJ2-7; 8 nucleotides match TRBD1. V lost 7 bases to trimming and J lost 6 bases; unmatched junction nucleotides: 14. CDR1 is MNHEY, CDR2 SMNVEV, per germline (reference sequence). CDR3 length: 15 residues. The chain's CDR3 is CASNPLGTGSTEQYF. CDR3 sequence (DNA): TGTGCCAGCAATCCCCTCGGGACAGGTTCCACCGAGCAGTACTTC.

This clonotype was counted many times. The chain's CDR3 is CASSYSDRGMDYGYTF. CDR3 nucleotides: TGTGCCAGCAGCTACAGTGACAGGGGCATGGACTATGGCTACACCTTC. The V call is TRBV3-1, the J call TRBJ1-2; 8 bases map to TRBD1. Germline trimming cut 5 bases from V and 3 bases from J; bases unmatched to any gene: 11. The germline CDR1 and CDR2 sequences are LGHDT and YNNKEL (reference sequence). This CDR3 contains 16 residues.

This clonotype has at least ten counts. The rearrangement links TRBV12-3 or TRBV12-4 to TRBJ1-5; D gene uncertain. The CDR3 totals 15 residues. The ends were cut back, 1 base at V and 1 base at J, with 8 bases in the middle. The CDR3 region has the DNA TGTGCCAGCAGTTTAGTAGAGGTGAGCAATCAGCCCCAGCATTTT. It is translated as CASSLVEVSNQPQHF.

This clonotype occurred many times. The chain has TRBV19 and TRBJ1-6, with D uncertain. Germline lookup yields CDR1 LNHDA and CDR2 SQIVND (reference sequence). V was pared by 6 bases and J by 9 bases, with 6 bases between. This CDR3 has 11 amino acids. The CDR3 DNA reads as TGTGCCAGTAGGGGCGGTTCACCCCTCCACTTT. Translation gives CASRGGSPLHF.

This clonotype appeared many times. The chain combines TRBV3-1 with TRBJ1-1; D is ambiguous. This CDR3 spans 15 amino acids. Per germline, CDR1 LGHDT and CDR2 YNNKEL (reference sequence). V was shortened by 1 base and J by 0 bases, with 9 bases between the two germline ends. The DNA of the CDR3 is TGTGCCAGCAGCCAAGGAGCCCGGGTGAACACTGAAGCTTTCTTT. Its translation is CASSQGARVNTEAFF.

This clonotype has a count of ten or more. This chain uses TRBV7-2 with TRBJ1-1; D unclear. Germline V gene lookup returns CDR1 SGHTA and CDR2 FQGNSA. The ends were cut back, 1 base at V and 5 bases at J, with 14 bases in the middle. The CDR3 covers 15 residues. CDR3 amino acids: CASSLGRGLGTEAFF. The DNA of the CDR3 is TGTGCCAGCAGCTTAGGGCGTGGTTTGGGGACTGAAGCTTTCTTT.

Many counts were recorded for this clonotype. The chain uses TRBV3-1 and TRBJ2-7; D possibly corresponds to TRBD1 (6 bases). Trimming shortened V by 2 bases and J by 0 bases, and 17 bases separated the two germline ends. Per the germline V gene, CDR1 is LGHDT and CDR2 is YNNKEL (reference sequence). The CDR3 loop spans 17 amino acids. This chain's CDR3 is CASSQFGLGQNSYEQYF. DNA of the CDR3: TGTGCCAGCAGCCAATTCGGCCTTGGACAGAACTCCTACGAGCAGTACTTC.

There are many counts of this clonotype. This chain joins TRBV9 and TRBJ2-1; D unclear. The CDR3 is 11 amino acids. Trimming removed 0 bases at V and 9 bases at J, with 4 bases between. CDR1 and CDR2 (germline): SGDLS, YYNGEE. The CDR3 is CASSVASEQFF. As DNA, the CDR3 is TGTGCCAGCAGCGTAGCGAGTGAGCAGTTCTTC.

This rearrangement joins TRBV6-5 to TRBJ1-5; D uncertain. The CDR3 has 16 amino acids. Trimming cost V 4 bases and J 2 bases, with 15 bases left between them. Germline V CDR1 and CDR2: MNHEY, SVGAGI. Here the CDR3 reads CASSSKAGSGNQPQHF. CDR3 nucleotides: TGTGCCAGCAGTTCCAAAGCGGGGTCCGGCAATCAGCCCCAGCATTTT.

This clonotype was seen a handful of times. The chain carries TRBV28 and TRBJ2-5; the D gene could be TRBD1 or TRBD2 (5 bases each). The CDR3 runs to 14 residues. Germline CDR1 reads MDHEN; CDR2 reads SYDVKM. Trimming shortened V by 2 bases and J by 8 bases, and 15 bases separated the two germline ends. The CDR3 is CASSLRSGGVTQYF. The DNA of the CDR3 is TGTGCCAGCAGTTTAAGATCTGGGGGAGTAACCCAGTACTTC.

The sample holds many counts of this clonotype. V gene TRBV28 combines with J gene TRBJ1-4; D remains unclear. Trimming cost V 6 bases and J 8 bases, with 13 bases left between them. CDR3 length: 13 amino acids. CDR1 MDHEN and CDR2 SYDVKM come from the germline V gene. CDR3 loop: CASRTGRREKLFF. The DNA for the CDR3 is TGTGCCAGCAGGACGGGCCGGAGAGAAAAACTGTTTTTT.

About this clonotype: An end of the junction does not agree with germline; a read error may underlie this. The V gene is TRBV19, the J gene TRBJ2-1, with D perhaps TRBD1 or TRBD2 (5 bases each). The CDR3 covers 16 residues. Germline CDR1 LNHDA, CDR2 SQIVND (reference sequence). This chain's CDR3 is CASSTPPGPSSNEQFF. CDR3 coding DNA: TGTGCCAGTAGTACTCCTCCGGGGCCCTCCTCCAATGAGCAGTTCTTC. The full variable domain, with the rest looked up from reference TRBV19 and TRBJ2-1, is DGGITQSPKYLFRKEGQNVTLSCEQNLNHDAMYWYRQDPGQGLRLIYYSQIVNDFQKGDIAEGYSVSREKKESFPLTVTSAQKNPTAFYLCASSTPPGPSSNEQFFGPGTRLTVL.

The sample holds one count of this clonotype. The chain is built from TRBV5-1 and TRBJ1-4; TRBD1 agrees at 9 bases. CDR3 size: 15 residues. Germline CDR1 reads SGHRS; CDR2 reads YFSETQ. V shed 10 bases and J 10 bases; nucleotides not matched to a gene: 17. The DNA for the CDR3 is TGCGCCTCCACCGCGGACAGGGGCGTGAGGGGAAAACTGTTTTTT. Its translation is CASTADRGVRGKLFF.

The CDR3 reads CSASTGGSNIQYF. CDR3 nucleotides: TGCAGTGCTAGTACAGGGGGCAGTAACATTCAGTACTTC. The rearrangement links TRBV20-1 to TRBJ2-4; 9 positions agree with TRBD1. The CDR3 extends over 13 amino acids. Looked up from germline, CDR1 is DFQATT and CDR2 is SNEGSKA (reference sequence). V lost 3 bases, J lost 7 bases, and 4 bases stayed unmatched.

In this sample, this clonotype turned up many times. V gene TRBV10-3 combines with J gene TRBJ1-6; the match to TRBD1 covers 9 bases. J gave up 8 bases and V 6 bases, and 2 bases lay outside the gene matches. This CDR3 has 13 residues. Germline CDR1 and CDR2: ENHRY and SYGVKD. Written as DNA, the CDR3 is TGTGCCATCAGGGGACAGGGTGATTCACCCCTCCACTTT. Amino acids: CAIRGQGDSPLHF.

This clonotype came up many times. CDR3 nucleotide sequence: TGTGCCATCAGACCGACTAGCGGGGACACCGGGGAGCTGTTTTTT. As protein: CAIRPTSGDTGELFF. The V and J genes are TRBV10-3 and TRBJ2-2; 11 nucleotides agree with TRBD2. CDR1 is ENHRY, CDR2 SYGVKD, per germline. The CDR3 is made up of 15 amino acids. With 6 bases clipped from V and 3 bases from J, the junction kept 3 bases outside the gene matches.

This clonotype was counted many times. The rearrangement links TRBV2 to TRBJ2-5; TRBD2 is a possible D gene (6 bases). Germline V gives CDR1 SNHLY, CDR2 FYNNEI. The CDR3 sequence is 14 residues long. V lost 7 bases and J lost 5, with 17 bases in between. This chain's CDR3 is CASKMNPGRETQYF. The CDR3 DNA reads as TGTGCCAGCAAAATGAATCCGGGGAGGGAGACCCAGTACTTC.

This clonotype came up a few times. The V and J genes are TRBV4-1 and TRBJ1-1, with a weak D call TRBD1 (5 bases). Looked up from germline, CDR1 is MGHRA and CDR2 is YSYEKL. The CDR3 sequence is 14 residues long. The germline V and J ends were trimmed by 4 bases and 2 bases, with 11 bases remaining between them. The CDR3 nucleotides read TGCGCCAGCAGCCCGGGACGGAGTAACACTGAAGCTTTCTTT. It codes for CASSPGRSNTEAFF.